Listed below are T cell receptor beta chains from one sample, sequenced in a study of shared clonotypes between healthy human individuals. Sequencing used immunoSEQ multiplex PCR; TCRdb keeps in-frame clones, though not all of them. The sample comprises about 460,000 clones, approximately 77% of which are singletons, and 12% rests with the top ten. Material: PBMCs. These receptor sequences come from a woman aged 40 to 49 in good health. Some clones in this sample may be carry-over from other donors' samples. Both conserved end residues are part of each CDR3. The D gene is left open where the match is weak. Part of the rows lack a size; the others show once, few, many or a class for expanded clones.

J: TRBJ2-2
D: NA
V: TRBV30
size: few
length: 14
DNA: TGTGCCTGGAGGAGGCTTTTTAACACCGGGGAGCTGTTTTTT
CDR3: CAWRRLFNTGELFF

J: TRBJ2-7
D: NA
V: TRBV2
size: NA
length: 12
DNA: TGTGCCAGCAGTGAGTTGATCTACGAGCAGTACTTC
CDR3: CASSELIYEQYF

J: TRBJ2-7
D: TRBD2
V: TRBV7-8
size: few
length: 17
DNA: TGTGCCAGCAGCTTTGACGGACTAGCGGGAGCTCTCGACGAGCAGTACTTC
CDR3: CASSFDGLAGALDEQYF

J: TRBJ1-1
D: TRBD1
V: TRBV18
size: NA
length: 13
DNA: TGTGCCAGCTCAGAGGGACAGGGTTTGGAAGCTTTCTTT
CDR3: CASSEGQGLEAFF

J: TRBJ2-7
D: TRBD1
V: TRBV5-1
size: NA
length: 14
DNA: TGCGCCAGCAGCCTGGGACAGGGTATCGGCGAGCAGTACTTC
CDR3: CASSLGQGIGEQYF

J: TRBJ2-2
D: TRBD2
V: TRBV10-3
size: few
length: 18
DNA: TGTGCCATCAGTGAAGGGGGGCGGGCTAGCGGGAATCGCGGGGAGCTGTTTTTT
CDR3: CAISEGGRASGNRGELFF

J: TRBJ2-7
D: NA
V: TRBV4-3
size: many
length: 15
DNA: TGCGCCAGCAGCCAAGATACCCAGGGCCCCTACGAGCAGTACTTC
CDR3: CASSQDTQGPYEQYF

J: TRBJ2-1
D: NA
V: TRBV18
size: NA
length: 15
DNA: TGTGCCAGCTCACCAAGAGCCCGACGGGACAATGAGCAGTTCTTC
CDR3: CASSPRARRDNEQFF

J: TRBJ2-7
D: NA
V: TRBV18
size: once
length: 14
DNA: TGTGCCAGCTCACCAGGGATAAAGTTCGACGAGCAGTACTTC
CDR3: CASSPGIKFDEQYF

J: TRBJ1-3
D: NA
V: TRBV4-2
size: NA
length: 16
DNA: TGTGCCAGCAGCCAAGATCTGGGGCGCTCTGGAAACACCATATATTTT
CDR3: CASSQDLGRSGNTIYF

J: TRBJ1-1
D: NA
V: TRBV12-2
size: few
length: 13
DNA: TGTGCAAGTCGTCCAGGGGAGAGGACTGAAGCTTTCTTT
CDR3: CASRPGERTEAFF

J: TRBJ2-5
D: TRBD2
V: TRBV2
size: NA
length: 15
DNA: TGTGCCAGCAGGGCCGGGACTAGCGGACAAGAGACCCAGTACTTC
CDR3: CASRAGTSGQETQYF

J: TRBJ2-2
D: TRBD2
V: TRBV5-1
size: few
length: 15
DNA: TGCGCCAGCAGCTGGGGACTAGCGGACACCGGGGAGCTGTTTTTT
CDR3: CASSWGLADTGELFF

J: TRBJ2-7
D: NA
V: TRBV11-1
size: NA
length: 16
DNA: TGTGCCAGCAGCTTAAACAGGGCCCGGGACTTCTACGAGCAGTACTTC
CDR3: CASSLNRARDFYEQYF

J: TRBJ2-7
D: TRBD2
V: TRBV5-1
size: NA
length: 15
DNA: TGCGCCAGCAGCTTGGCCCAGACTAGCGGGAGAGTGCAGTACTTC
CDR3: CASSLAQTSGRVQYF

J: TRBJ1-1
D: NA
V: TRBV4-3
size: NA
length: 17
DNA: TGCGCCAGCAGCCAAGCCTTAGTCGGCAGGATAAAGCCAGAAGCTTTCTTT
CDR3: CASSQALVGRIKPEAFF

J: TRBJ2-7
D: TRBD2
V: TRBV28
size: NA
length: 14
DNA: TGTGCCAGCAGAGCGACTAGCGGGCTCCTGGAGCAGTACTTC
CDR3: CASRATSGLLEQYF

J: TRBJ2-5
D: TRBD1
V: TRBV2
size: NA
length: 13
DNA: TGTGCCAGCAGGACAGGGGGAGGGGAGACCCAGTACTTC
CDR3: CASRTGGGETQYF

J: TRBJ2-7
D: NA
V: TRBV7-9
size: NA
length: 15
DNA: TGTGCCAGCAGGGCCGCGCTGGGGGGGCATTACGAGCAGTACTTC
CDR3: CASRAALGGHYEQYF

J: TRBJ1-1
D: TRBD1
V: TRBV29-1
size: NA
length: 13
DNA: TGCAGCGTTGATACAGGGGGCGCGGGTGAAGCTTTCTTT
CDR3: CSVDTGGAGEAFF

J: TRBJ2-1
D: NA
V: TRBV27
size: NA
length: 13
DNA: TGTGCCAGCAGACTGGACAGTGTCCATGAGCAGTTCTTC
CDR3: CASRLDSVHEQFF

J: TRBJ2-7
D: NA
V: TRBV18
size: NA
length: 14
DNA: TGTGCCAGCTCACCTAGCTCGGGAGCCTACGAGCAGTACTTC
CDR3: CASSPSSGAYEQYF

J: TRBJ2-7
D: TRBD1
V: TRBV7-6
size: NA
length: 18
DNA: TGTGCCAGCAGCTTATCTGCCGTGGGGACAGGGGGCTCCTACGAGCAGTACTTC
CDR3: CASSLSAVGTGGSYEQYF

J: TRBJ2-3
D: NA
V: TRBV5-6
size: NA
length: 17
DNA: TGTGCCAGCAGCTTGGGATTGTTCTCGACAAGCACAGATACGCAGTATTTT
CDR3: CASSLGLFSTSTDTQYF

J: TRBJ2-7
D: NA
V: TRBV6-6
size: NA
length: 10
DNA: TGTGCCAGCAGTGGGGCAGAGCAGTACTTC
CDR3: CASSGAEQYF

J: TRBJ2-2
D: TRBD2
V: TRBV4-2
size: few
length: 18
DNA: TGTGCCAGCAGCCCGAGTTCCTCCGGGACTAGGAACACCGGGGAGCTGTTTTTT
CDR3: CASSPSSSGTRNTGELFF

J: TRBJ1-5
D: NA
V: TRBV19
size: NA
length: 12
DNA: TGTGCCAGCCGGGGCGCGGATCAGCCCCAGCATTTT
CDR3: CASRGADQPQHF

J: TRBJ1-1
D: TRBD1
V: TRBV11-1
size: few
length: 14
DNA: TGTGCCAGCAGCCAGGACAGGGGTAACACTGAAGCTTTCTTT
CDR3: CASSQDRGNTEAFF